This T cell receptor (beta chain) was profiled in a study of blood T cells in healthy people across ages. Staff drew around 10 milliliters of peripheral blood from each donor. A second PCR, run for about 7 to 12 cycles, used a sample-barcoded 5' primer plus a J-beta primer mix. Each cDNA was tagged by a template-switch adaptor containing 12 random nucleotides. One entry per CDR3 protein, called by TCRdb with MiXCR from the 5' RACE reads. The sample has about 720,000 distinct CDR3 sequences, about 24% seen once. CDR1 and CDR2 from the germline V gene are MDHEN and SYDVKM. CDR3 length: 17 amino acids. The J segment lost 0 bases and the V segment lost 2 bases, leaving 5 bases of the junction unmatched.

The chain links TRBV28 to TRBJ2-3; 10 bases agree with TRBD2. This sequence originates from an older man in good health. The sequencing input was blood. The CDR3 sequence is CASSLVATSGSTDTQYF. The CDR3 DNA follows: TGTGCCAGCAGTTTAGTAGCGACTAGCGGGAGCACAGATACGCAGTATTTT.